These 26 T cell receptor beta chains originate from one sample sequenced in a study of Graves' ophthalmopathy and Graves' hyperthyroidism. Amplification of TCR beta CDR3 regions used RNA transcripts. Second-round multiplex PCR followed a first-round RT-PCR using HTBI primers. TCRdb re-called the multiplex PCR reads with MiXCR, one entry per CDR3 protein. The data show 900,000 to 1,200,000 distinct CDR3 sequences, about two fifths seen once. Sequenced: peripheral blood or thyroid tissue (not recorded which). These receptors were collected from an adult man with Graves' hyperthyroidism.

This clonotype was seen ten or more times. Here the CDR3 reads CSVEEGGSGYTF. The DNA for the CDR3 is TGCAGCGTTGAAGAGGGGGGCAGTGGCTACACCTTC. V and J are TRBV29-1 and TRBJ1-2; TRBD1 might be the D (6 bases). This CDR3 comprises 12 residues. In germline, CDR1 is SQVTM, CDR2 ANQGSEA. The V gene lost 0 bases and the J gene lost 7 bases, with 9 bases spanning the gap.

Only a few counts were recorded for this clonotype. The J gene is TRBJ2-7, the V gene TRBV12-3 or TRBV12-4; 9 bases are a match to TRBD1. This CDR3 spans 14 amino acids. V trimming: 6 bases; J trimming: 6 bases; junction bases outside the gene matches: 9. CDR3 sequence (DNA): TGTGCCAGCAGACCACAGGGGGCAGGTTTCGAGCAGTACTTC. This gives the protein CASRPQGAGFEQYF.

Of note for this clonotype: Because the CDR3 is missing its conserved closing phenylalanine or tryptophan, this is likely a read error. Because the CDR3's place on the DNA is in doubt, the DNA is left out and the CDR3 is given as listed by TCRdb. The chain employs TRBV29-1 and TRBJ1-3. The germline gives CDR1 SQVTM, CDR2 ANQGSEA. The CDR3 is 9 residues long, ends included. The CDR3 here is CSVEESINT.

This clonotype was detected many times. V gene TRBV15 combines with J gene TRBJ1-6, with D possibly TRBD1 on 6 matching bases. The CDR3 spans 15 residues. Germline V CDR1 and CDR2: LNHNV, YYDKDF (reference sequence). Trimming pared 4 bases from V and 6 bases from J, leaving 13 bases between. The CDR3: CATSNWTARNSPLHF. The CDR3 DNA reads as TGTGCCACCAGCAACTGGACAGCCCGTAATTCACCCCTCCACTTT.

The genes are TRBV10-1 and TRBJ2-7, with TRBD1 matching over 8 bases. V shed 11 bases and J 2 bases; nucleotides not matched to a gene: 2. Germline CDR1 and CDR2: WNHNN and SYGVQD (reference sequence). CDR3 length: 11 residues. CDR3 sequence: CAGTGTYEQYF. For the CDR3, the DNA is TGCGCCGGGACAGGCACCTACGAGCAGTACTTC.

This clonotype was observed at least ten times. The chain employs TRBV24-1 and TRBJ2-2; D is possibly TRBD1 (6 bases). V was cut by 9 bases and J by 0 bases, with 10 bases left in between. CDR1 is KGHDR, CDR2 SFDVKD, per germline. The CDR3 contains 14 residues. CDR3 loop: CATGGQANTGELFF. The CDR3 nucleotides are TGTGCCACCGGGGGACAAGCGAACACCGGGGAGCTGTTTTTT.

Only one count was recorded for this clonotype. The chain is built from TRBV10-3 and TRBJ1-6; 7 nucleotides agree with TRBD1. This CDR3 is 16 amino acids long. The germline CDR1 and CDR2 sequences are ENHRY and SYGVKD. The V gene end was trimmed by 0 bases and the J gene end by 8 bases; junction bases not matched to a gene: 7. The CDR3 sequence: CAISESRGDSHSPLHF. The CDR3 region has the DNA TGTGCCATCAGTGAGTCGAGGGGGGACAGCCATTCACCCCTCCACTTT.

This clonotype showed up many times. Here the CDR3 reads CASSLATGVGSPLHF. As DNA, the CDR3 is TGTGCCAGCAGCTTAGCGACAGGGGTCGGTTCACCCCTCCACTTT. This rearrangement joins TRBV7-2 to TRBJ1-6; 8 bases line up with TRBD1. The germline gives CDR1 SGHTA, CDR2 FQGNSA. This CDR3 has 15 amino acids. V lost 0 bases to trimming and J lost 9 bases; unmatched junction nucleotides: 4. The full variable domain, in which reference TRBV7-2 and TRBJ1-6 provide the parts outside the CDR3, is GAGVSQSPSNKVTEKGKDVELRCDPISGHTALYWYRQSLGQGLEFLIYFQGNSAPDKSGLPSDRFSAERTGGSVSTLTIQRTQQEDSAVYLCASSLATGVGSPLHFGNGTRLTVT.

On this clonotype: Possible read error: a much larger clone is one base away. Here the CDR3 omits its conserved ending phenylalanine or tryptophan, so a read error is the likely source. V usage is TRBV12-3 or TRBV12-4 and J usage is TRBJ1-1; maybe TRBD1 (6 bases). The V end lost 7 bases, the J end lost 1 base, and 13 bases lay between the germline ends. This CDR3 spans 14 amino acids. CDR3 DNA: TGTGCCAGCACCGCCGCGACAGGGAACACTGAAGCTTTCCTT. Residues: CASTAATGNTEAFL.

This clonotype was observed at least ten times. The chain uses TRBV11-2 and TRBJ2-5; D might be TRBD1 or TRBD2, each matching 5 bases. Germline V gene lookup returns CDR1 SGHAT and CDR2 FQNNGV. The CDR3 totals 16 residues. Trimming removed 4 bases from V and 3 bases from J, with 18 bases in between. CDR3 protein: CASSSQGTANKETQYF. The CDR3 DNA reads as TGTGCCAGCAGCTCCCAAGGGACGGCAAATAAAGAGACCCAGTACTTC.

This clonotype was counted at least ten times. As DNA, the CDR3 is TGTGCCAGCAGCCAACAGGGCACTGAAGCTTTCTTT. Translated: CASSQQGTEAFF. This rearrangement joins TRBV7-9 to TRBJ1-1, with D possibly TRBD1 on 6 matching bases. This CDR3 spans 12 amino acids. Germline CDR1 and CDR2: SEHNR and FQNEAQ (reference sequence). V lost 5 bases and J lost 4, with 8 bases in between.

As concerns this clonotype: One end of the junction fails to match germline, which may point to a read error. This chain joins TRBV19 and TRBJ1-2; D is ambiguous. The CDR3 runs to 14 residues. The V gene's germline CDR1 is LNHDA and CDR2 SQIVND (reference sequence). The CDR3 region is CAWRETHSNHGYTF. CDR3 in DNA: TGTGCCTGGAGGGAAACACATTCTAACCATGGCTACACCTTC. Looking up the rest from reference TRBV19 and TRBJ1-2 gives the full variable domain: DGGITQSPKYLFRKEGQNVTLSCEQNLNHDAMYWYRQDPGQGLRLIYYSQIVNDFQKGDIAEGYSVSREKKESFPLTVTSAQKNPTAFYLCAWRETHSNHGYTFGSGTRLTVV.

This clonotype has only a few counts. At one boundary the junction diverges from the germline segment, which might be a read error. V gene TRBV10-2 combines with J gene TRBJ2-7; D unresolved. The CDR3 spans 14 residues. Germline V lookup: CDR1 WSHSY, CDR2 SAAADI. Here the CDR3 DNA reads TGCACCAGCAGTGTCGGCCAACTGGGGAACGAGCAGTACTTC. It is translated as CTSSVGQLGNEQYF.

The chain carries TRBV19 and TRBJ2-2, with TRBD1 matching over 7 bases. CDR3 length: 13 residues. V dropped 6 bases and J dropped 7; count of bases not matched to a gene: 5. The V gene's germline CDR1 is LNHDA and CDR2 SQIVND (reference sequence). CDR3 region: CASSETGIGELFF. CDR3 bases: TGTGCCAGTAGCGAGACAGGGATCGGGGAGCTGTTTTTT.

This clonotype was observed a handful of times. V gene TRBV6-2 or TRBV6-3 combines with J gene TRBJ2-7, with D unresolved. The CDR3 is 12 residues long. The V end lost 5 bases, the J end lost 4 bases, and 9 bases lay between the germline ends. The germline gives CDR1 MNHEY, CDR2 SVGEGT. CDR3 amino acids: CASSHPSYEQYF. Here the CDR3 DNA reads TGTGCCAGCAGTCACCCTTCGTACGAGCAGTACTTC.

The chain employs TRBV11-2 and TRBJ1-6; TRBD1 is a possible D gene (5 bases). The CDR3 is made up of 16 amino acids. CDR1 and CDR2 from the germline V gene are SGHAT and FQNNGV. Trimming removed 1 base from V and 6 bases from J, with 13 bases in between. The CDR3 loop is CASSLVGTGANSPLHF. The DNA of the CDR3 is TGTGCCAGCAGCTTAGTAGGCACCGGGGCTAATTCACCCCTCCACTTT.

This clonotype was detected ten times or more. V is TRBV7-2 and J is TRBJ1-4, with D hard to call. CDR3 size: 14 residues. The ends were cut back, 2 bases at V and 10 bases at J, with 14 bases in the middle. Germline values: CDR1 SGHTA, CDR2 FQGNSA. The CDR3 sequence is CASSLRPETGKLFF. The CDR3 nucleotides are TGTGCCAGCAGCTTAAGGCCTGAAACTGGAAAACTGTTTTTT.

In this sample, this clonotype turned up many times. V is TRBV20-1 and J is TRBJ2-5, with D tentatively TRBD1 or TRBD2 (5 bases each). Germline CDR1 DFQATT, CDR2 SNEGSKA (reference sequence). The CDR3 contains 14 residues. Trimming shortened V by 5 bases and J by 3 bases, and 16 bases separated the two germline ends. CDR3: CSASTGTAEETQYF. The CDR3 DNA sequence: TGCAGTGCTTCCACCGGGACCGCGGAAGAGACCCAGTACTTC.

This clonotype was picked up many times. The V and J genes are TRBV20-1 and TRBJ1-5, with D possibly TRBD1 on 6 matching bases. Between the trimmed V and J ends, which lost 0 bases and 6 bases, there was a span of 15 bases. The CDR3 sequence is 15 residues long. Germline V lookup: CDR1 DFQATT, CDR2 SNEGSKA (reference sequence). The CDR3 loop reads CSARDLAGVSQPQHF. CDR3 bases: TGCAGTGCTAGAGATCTGGCAGGGGTTAGTCAGCCCCAGCATTTT.

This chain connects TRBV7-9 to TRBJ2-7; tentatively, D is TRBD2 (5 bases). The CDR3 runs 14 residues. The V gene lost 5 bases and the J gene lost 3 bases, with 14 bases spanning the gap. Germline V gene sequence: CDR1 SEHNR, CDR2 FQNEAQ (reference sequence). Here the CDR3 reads CASSPPGWGYEQYF. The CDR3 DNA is TGTGCCAGCAGCCCTCCGGGATGGGGCTACGAGCAGTACTTC.

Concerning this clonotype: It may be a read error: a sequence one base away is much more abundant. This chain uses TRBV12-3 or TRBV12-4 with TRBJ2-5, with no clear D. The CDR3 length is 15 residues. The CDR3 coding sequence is TGTTCCAGCAGTTTAATCTCCAGGATCCAAGAGACCCAGTACTTC. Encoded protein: CSSSLISRIQETQYF.

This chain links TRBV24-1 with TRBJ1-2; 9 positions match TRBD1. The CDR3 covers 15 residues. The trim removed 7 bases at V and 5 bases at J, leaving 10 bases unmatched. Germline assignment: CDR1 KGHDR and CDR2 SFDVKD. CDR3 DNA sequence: TGTGCCACCAGCGAAACAGGGGGCCTTGCTTATGGCTACACCTTC. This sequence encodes CATSETGGLAYGYTF.

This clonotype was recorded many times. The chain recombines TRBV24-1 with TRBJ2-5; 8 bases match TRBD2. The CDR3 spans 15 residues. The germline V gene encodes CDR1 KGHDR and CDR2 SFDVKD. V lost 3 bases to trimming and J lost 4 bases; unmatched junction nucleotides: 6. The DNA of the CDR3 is TGTGCCACCAGTGATAGCCGGGCGGGAGGAGAGACCCAGTACTTC. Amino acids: CATSDSRAGGETQYF.

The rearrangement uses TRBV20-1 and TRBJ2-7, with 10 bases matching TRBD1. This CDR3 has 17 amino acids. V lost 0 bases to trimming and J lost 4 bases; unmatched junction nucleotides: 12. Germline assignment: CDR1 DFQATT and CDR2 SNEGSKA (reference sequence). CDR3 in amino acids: CSARDSNRDRGFYEQYF. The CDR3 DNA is TGCAGTGCTAGAGATTCGAACCGGGACAGGGGCTTTTACGAGCAGTACTTC.

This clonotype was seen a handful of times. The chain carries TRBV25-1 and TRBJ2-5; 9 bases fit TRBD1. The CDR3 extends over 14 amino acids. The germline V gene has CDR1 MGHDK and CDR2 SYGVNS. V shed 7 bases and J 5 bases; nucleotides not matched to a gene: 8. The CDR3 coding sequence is TGTGCCAGCAAGGGGGACAGGGAGCTGGAGACCCAGTACTTC. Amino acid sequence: CASKGDRELETQYF.

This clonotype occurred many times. CDR3 coding DNA: TGTGCCAGCAACCTACAGGGGACTGGAAACACCATATATTTT. Its protein is CASNLQGTGNTIYF. The chain is built from TRBV11-2 and TRBJ1-3; 7 bases match TRBD1. The CDR3 contains 14 residues. The V gene end was trimmed by 7 bases and the J gene end by 2 bases; junction bases not matched to a gene: 5. Per the germline V gene, CDR1 is SGHAT and CDR2 is FQNNGV.